These 26 T cell receptor beta chains came from one sample sequenced in a study of response to subunit inactivated influenza vaccine. TCRdb re-called the RT-PCR reads through MiXCR, storing one row per CDR3 protein. The sample carries 650,000 to 800,000 distinct CDR3 sequences, roughly 13% recorded once. Source: PBMCs from blood, taken around two weeks before vaccination. Receptors were obtained from a man in his fifties who received an inactivated influenza vaccine.

This clonotype appeared many times. This chain connects TRBV4-3 to TRBJ1-1; D is perhaps TRBD1 (5 bases). Germline V gene lookup returns CDR1 LGHNA and CDR2 YSLEER. V lost 4 bases to trimming and J lost 4 bases, with 16 bases between them. The CDR3 is 15 residues long. In DNA, the CDR3 is TGCGCCAGCAGCCCGACCCGCTGGGACGGCACTGAAGCTTTCTTT. Its protein product is CASSPTRWDGTEAFF.

The chain recombines TRBV10-3 with TRBJ2-3; no definite D call. Trimming removed 0 bases at V and 0 bases at J, with 13 bases between. CDR3 length equals 17 residues. CDR1 is ENHRY and CDR2 is SYGVKD in the germline V gene. For the CDR3, the DNA is TGTGCCATCAGTGAGTCGTTCGGCGACCCAAGCACAGATACGCAGTATTTT. Amino acids: CAISESFGDPSTDTQYF.

Here the CDR3 DNA reads TGTGCCAGCAGTCCCGTGGGCCTAAAGGGCAATTCACCCCTCCACTTT. Translated, it gives CASSPVGLKGNSPLHF. The genes are TRBV6-1 and TRBJ1-6; no clear D gene. With 5 bases removed from V and 7 bases from J, the gap between germline ends came to 18 bases. The CDR3 length is 16 residues. Germline-derived CDR1 and CDR2 are MNHNS and SASEGT.

The genes are TRBV9 and TRBJ2-7, with D tentatively TRBD2 (6 bases). The germline gives CDR1 SGDLS, CDR2 YYNGEE. The CDR3 sequence is 15 residues long. The V end lost 0 bases, the J end lost 2 bases, and 12 bases lay between the germline ends. The DNA of the CDR3 is TGTGCCAGCAGCGTAGGGGTAGCGGTTACCTACGAGCAGTACTTC. This translates into CASSVGVAVTYEQYF. Drawing the rest from reference TRBV9 and TRBJ2-7, the complete variable domain is DSGVTQTPKHLITATGQRVTLRCSPRSGDLSVYWYQQSLDQGLQFLIQYYNGEERAKGNILERFSAQQFPDLHSELNLSSLELGDSALYFCASSVGVAVTYEQYFGPGTRLTVT.

This clonotype was seen a handful of times. The rearrangement joins TRBV20-1 to TRBJ1-1; D perhaps matches TRBD1 (6 bases). The CDR3 is 14 residues long. Trimming took 5 bases from V and 5 from J, leaving 18 bases between them. Germline values: CDR1 DFQATT, CDR2 SNEGSKA (reference sequence). CDR3 sequence: CSAPLTGRGTEAFF. CDR3 nucleotides: TGCAGTGCTCCTTTGACAGGTCGAGGAACTGAAGCTTTCTTT.

The V gene is TRBV5-1, the J gene TRBJ2-5; TRBD1 matches at 7 bases. Germline V gene lookup returns CDR1 SGHRS and CDR2 YFSETQ. The CDR3 covers 15 residues. With V trimmed by 6 bases and J by 5 bases, 13 bases remained unmatched. The CDR3 DNA is TGCGCCAGCACGTCGGCAGGGGGTTTTCGCGAGACCCAGTACTTC. The encoded protein is CASTSAGGFRETQYF.

This rearrangement joins TRBV3-1 to TRBJ1-4; D gene uncertain. Germline V gene lookup returns CDR1 LGHDT and CDR2 YNNKEL (reference sequence). Trimming pared 6 bases from V and 0 bases from J, leaving 14 bases between. The CDR3 has 16 residues. CDR3 in DNA: TGTGCCAGCAGGCAGTTTCAGAGTGCAACTAATGAAAAACTGTTTTTT. Encoded protein: CASRQFQSATNEKLFF.

This clonotype was seen a few times. This chain connects TRBV5-1 to TRBJ2-5; a possible D gene is TRBD1 (6 bases). Germline V lookup: CDR1 SGHRS, CDR2 YFSETQ. This CDR3 comprises 15 residues. The ends were cut back, 4 bases at V and 4 bases at J, with 17 bases in the middle. CDR3 amino acids: CASSRDPTGLETQYF. CDR3 bases: TGCGCCAGCAGCCGCGACCCCACAGGGTTAGAGACCCAGTACTTC.

This clonotype was recorded once. The chain combines TRBV20-1 with TRBJ2-7; 8 bases match TRBD2. With 0 bases clipped from V and 6 bases from J, the junction kept 10 bases outside the gene matches. This CDR3 contains 15 residues. Germline CDR1 and CDR2: DFQATT and SNEGSKA (reference sequence). CDR3 nucleotide sequence: TGCAGTGCTAGAGATTGGCGGGAGGAGGTTTCCGAGCAGTACTTC. This encodes CSARDWREEVSEQYF.

The chain is built from TRBV3-1 and TRBJ1-2; tentatively, D is TRBD1 (5 bases). Germline values: CDR1 LGHDT, CDR2 YNNKEL (reference sequence). Trimming removed 4 bases from V and 0 bases from J, with 9 bases in between. The CDR3 contains 14 residues. CDR3 protein: CASSRDGANYGYTF. CDR3 DNA sequence: TGTGCCAGCAGCCGGGACGGAGCTAACTATGGCTACACCTTC.

The chain uses TRBV7-9 and TRBJ2-1; D is uncertain. Per germline, CDR1 SEHNR and CDR2 FQNEAQ (reference sequence). The CDR3 spans 14 residues. The V and J ends lost 3 bases and 4 bases respectively, with 10 bases between them. The CDR3 reads CASSFSNFYNEQFF. In DNA, the CDR3 is TGTGCCAGCAGCTTCTCAAACTTTTACAATGAGCAGTTCTTC.

The chain carries TRBV20-1 and TRBJ2-7; D possibly corresponds to TRBD2 (5 bases). Germline assignment: CDR1 DFQATT and CDR2 SNEGSKA (reference sequence). Trimming cost V 3 bases and J 3 bases, with 15 bases left between them. The CDR3 sequence is 14 residues long. CDR3: CSASIRAGNYEQYF. The DNA of the CDR3 is TGCAGTGCTAGCATCCGGGCGGGCAACTACGAGCAGTACTTC.

The V call is TRBV28, the J call TRBJ2-7; the D is unclear. The CDR3 runs 13 residues. Trimming shortened V by 1 base and J by 6 bases, and 10 bases separated the two germline ends. Germline CDR1 and CDR2: MDHEN and SYDVKM. CDR3 region: CASSLFRPPEQYF. For the CDR3, the DNA is TGTGCCAGCAGTTTATTTCGCCCCCCCGAGCAGTACTTC. The full variable domain, with the rest looked up from reference TRBV28 and TRBJ2-7, is DVKVTQSSRYLVKRTGEKVFLECVQDMDHENMFWYRQDPGLGLRLIYFSYDVKMKEKGDIPEGYSVSREKKERFSLILESASTNQTSMYLCASSLFRPPEQYFGPGTRLTVT.

The chain combines TRBV24-1 with TRBJ2-2, with 7 bases lining up with TRBD1. CDR3 length: 16 amino acids. V gave up 3 bases and J gave up 1 base; unmatched junction bases: 4. Germline V gene lookup returns CDR1 KGHDR and CDR2 SFDVKD. In DNA, the CDR3 is TGTGCCACCAGTGATGACCACAGGGGGAACACCGGGGAGCTGTTTTTT. As protein: CATSDDHRGNTGELFF.

This clonotype was found a few times. The rearrangement joins TRBV19 to TRBJ2-1, with D perhaps given as TRBD1 or TRBD2 (5 bases each). V was shortened by 1 base and J by 6 bases, with 13 bases between the two germline ends. This CDR3 is built from 15 residues. Germline loops: CDR1 LNHDA, CDR2 SQIVND (reference sequence). CDR3: CASSIGGNPRNEQFF. The CDR3 nucleotides read TGTGCCAGTAGTATAGGGGGGAACCCCCGCAATGAGCAGTTCTTC.

This clonotype has just a few counts. V and J are TRBV20-1 and TRBJ2-1; TRBD1 might be the D (5 bases). CDR1 is DFQATT, CDR2 SNEGSKA, per germline (reference sequence). Deletions cut 3 bases from V and 10 bases from J, with 13 bases between. The length of the CDR3 is 12 residues. In nucleotides, the CDR3 is TGCAGTGCTAGGGGATCCTCAGGGGAGCAGTTCTTC. Amino acids: CSARGSSGEQFF.

A few counts support this clonotype. The J gene is TRBJ1-1, the V gene TRBV12-3 or TRBV12-4; D gene unclear. The length of the CDR3 is 14 residues. With 2 bases removed from V and 1 base from J, the gap between germline ends came to 8 bases. The CDR3 reads CASSLRAANTEAFF. DNA of the CDR3: TGTGCCAGCAGTTTAAGGGCGGCGAACACTGAAGCTTTCTTT.

This clonotype was seen more than once but under ten times. CDR3 sequence reads: CASSLGRSRLGQLFF. The CDR3, as DNA: TGTGCCAGCAGCTTAGGCCGCTCTAGGTTAGGCCAGTTGTTCTTC. The chain is built from TRBV7-8 and TRBJ2-1; no firm D call. V shed 1 base and J shed 15 bases, with 22 bases lying between them. This CDR3 has 15 amino acids. Germline V gene sequence: CDR1 SGHVS, CDR2 FQNEAQ.

The J gene is TRBJ2-1, the V gene TRBV29-1, with TRBD1 identical over 8 bases. After removal of 0 bases from V and 6 bases from J, the junction contained 4 bases not matched to a gene. CDR3 length: 14 residues. The germline CDR1 and CDR2 sequences are SQVTM and ANQGSEA. CDR3 in DNA: TGCAGCGTTGAAGAAGGACAGGGTTTCAATGAGCAGTTCTTC. This gives the protein CSVEEGQGFNEQFF.

This clonotype has a handful of counts. The J gene is TRBJ2-1, the V gene TRBV11-2, with D hard to call. Germline values: CDR1 SGHAT, CDR2 FQNNGV. Trimming removed 6 bases from V and 8 bases from J, with 11 bases in between. The CDR3 length is 12 residues. CDR3 loop: CASRYLSHEQFF. The CDR3 DNA is TGTGCCAGCAGGTATCTATCCCATGAGCAGTTCTTC. Based on the CDR3 plus reference TRBV11-2 and TRBJ2-1, the full variable domain is EAGVAQSPRYKIIEKRQSVAFWCNPISGHATLYWYQQILGQGPKLLIQFQNNGVVDDSQLPKDRFSAERLKGVDSTLKIQPAKLEDSAVYLCASRYLSHEQFFGPGTRLTVL.

This chain uses TRBV10-3 with TRBJ2-3; D could derive from TRBD1 or TRBD2 (6 bases each). The CDR3 contains 18 residues. Germline CDR1 ENHRY, CDR2 SYGVKD. Trimming removed 5 bases at V and 0 bases at J, with 21 bases between. The CDR3: CAISRGQGHQFSTDTQYF. The CDR3 DNA reads TGTGCCATCAGTCGGGGGCAGGGACACCAATTTAGCACAGATACGCAGTATTTT.

This clonotype came up many times. V and J are TRBV9 and TRBJ1-3; 8 bases fit TRBD1. Germline assignment: CDR1 SGDLS and CDR2 YYNGEE. There are 15 residues in the CDR3. Germline trimming cut 4 bases from V and 0 bases from J; bases unmatched to any gene: 3. The CDR3 spells CASSPTGASGNTIYF. The CDR3 bases are TGTGCCAGCAGCCCGACAGGGGCCTCTGGAAACACCATATATTTT.

This clonotype was counted only a few times. This CDR3 reads CASSLLGAQGYTF. The CDR3 DNA is TGTGCCAGCAGTTTACTCGGGGCTCAAGGCTACACCTTC. This chain links TRBV12-3 or TRBV12-4 with TRBJ1-2; the D gene is possibly TRBD1 (5 bases). Trimming left V 2 bases short and J 8 bases short, with 12 bases between. CDR3 length equals 13 residues.

In its sample, this clonotype was seen many times. V and J are TRBV29-1 and TRBJ2-5; the D is unclear. Germline-derived CDR1 and CDR2 are SQVTM and ANQGSEA. The germline V and J ends were trimmed by 6 bases and 3 bases, with 5 bases remaining between them. The CDR3 is 10 amino acids. The CDR3 loop reads CSVYEETQYF. In nucleotides, the CDR3 is TGCAGCGTGTACGAAGAGACCCAGTACTTC.

This clonotype was observed a few times. This chain connects TRBV4-3 to TRBJ2-3; TRBD2 agrees at 8 bases. CDR1 and CDR2 from the germline V gene are LGHNA and YSLEER. This CDR3 contains 20 residues. V lost 4 bases to trimming and J lost 0 bases; unmatched junction nucleotides: 18. In DNA, the CDR3 is TGCGCCAGCAGCCGAAACCTCCGGAGGACTAGCTCTCCCAGCACAGATACGCAGTATTTT. Translated: CASSRNLRRTSSPSTDTQYF.

J is TRBJ2-1 and V is TRBV18; 11 positions match TRBD1. CDR3 length: 17 amino acids. Germline V gene data show CDR1 as KGHSH and CDR2 as LQKENI. Germline trimming cut 3 bases from V and 9 bases from J; bases unmatched to any gene: 13. CDR3 sequence (DNA): TGTGCCAGCTCACCTAGGTCAGGGACAGGGGGAATCCGTGAGCAGTTCTTC. This encodes CASSPRSGTGGIREQFF.